What follows describes a single TCR beta chain. Its antigen is as yet unknown. The protocol was immunoSEQ multiplex PCR, while the TCRdb copy is restricted to in-frame clones and leaves out a portion. The table lists 160,000 or so clones, roughly 88% of them singletons. Analysis merged second doses at about 4 or about 12 weeks. This specimen comes from a study of T cell responses to AZD1222 COVID-19 vaccine. The study, taken as a whole, reports: As reported, nearly half of all spike-specific TCRs target variant regions that are unmutated. The study found Spike-specific TCR breadth and depth rose after two AZD1222 doses. At baseline, just five to seven AZD1222 recipients tested seropositive.

The ends were cut back, 5 bases at V and 4 bases at J, with 17 bases in the middle. CDR3 size: 15 residues. Germline V CDR1 and CDR2: SEHNR, FQNEAQ (reference sequence). This TCR was sampled from an adult who received the AZD1222 COVID-19 vaccine. This material consisted of peripheral blood, taken 28 days after the second AZD1222 dose. The chain joins TRBV7-9 to TRBJ1-2, with D uncertain. The CDR3 protein is CASSPRVLWGYGYTF. The CDR3, as DNA: TGTGCCAGCAGCCCACGGGTCCTCTGGGGCTATGGCTACACCTTC.